Listed below are T cell receptor beta chains from one sample, sequenced in a study of T cell repertoires in cytomegalovirus infection. TCRdb called the reads again in MiXCR, with one record for every CDR3 protein. The data hold about 530,000 distinct CDR3 sequences, with around 27% observed a single time. Specimen: PBMCs. These receptors were taken from a human donor in good health (CMV status not recorded). Some clones in this sample may be carry-over from other donors' samples. Both conserved end residues are part of each CDR3. The D gene is left open where the match is weak. Clone size appears in some rows only: once, few, many, or a class for an expanded clone.

TRBV12-5,few,TRBD2,TRBJ2-1,CASGPTTSGMSSYNEQFF,TGTGCTAGTGGTCCGACGACTAGCGGAATGAGCTCCTACAATGAGCAGTTCTTC
TRBV7-2,NA,TRBD2,TRBJ2-5,CASTPGGPQETQYF,TGTGCCAGCACCCCGGGGGGGCCGCAAGAGACCCAGTACTTC
TRBV28,few,NA,TRBJ1-2,CASHGGNYGYTF,TGTGCCAGTCACGGGGGCAACTATGGCTACACCTTC
TRBV6-2/TRBV6-3,NA,TRBD2,TRBJ2-3,CASSSPAGATSTDTQYF,TGTGCCAGCAGCAGTCCAGCGGGAGCTACTTCCACAGATACGCAGTATTTT
TRBV12-3/TRBV12-4,many,TRBD1,TRBJ2-7,CASSSTGGSYEQYF,TGTGCCAGCAGTTCCACAGGGGGCAGTTACGAGCAGTACTTC
TRBV19,few,TRBD2,TRBJ2-6,CASSILAGATGANVLTF,TGTGCCAGTAGTATACTAGCGGGAGCTACTGGGGCCAACGTCCTGACTTTC
TRBV12-5,few,NA,TRBJ1-5,CASGLGRGRQPQHF,TGTGCTAGTGGTTTGGGGCGGGGGAGGCAGCCCCAGCATTTT
TRBV6-8,NA,NA,TRBJ1-5,CASSSGIHQPQHF,TGTGCCAGCAGTTCCGGGATTCATCAGCCCCAGCATTTT
TRBV12-3/TRBV12-4,NA,NA,TRBJ1-1,CASSLFWTEAFF,TGTGCCAGCAGTTTGTTTTGGACTGAAGCTTTCTTT
TRBV6-8,few,NA,TRBJ1-1,CASSMGGITEAFF,TGTGCCAGCAGTATGGGGGGGATCACTGAAGCTTTCTTT
TRBV27,few,TRBD2,TRBJ2-1,CASSFEGGPYNEQFF,TGTGCCAGCAGTTTTGAGGGAGGGCCTTACAATGAGCAGTTCTTC
TRBV6-2/TRBV6-3,NA,TRBD2,TRBJ2-1,CASSNSGRGEQFF,TGTGCCAGCAGTAATAGCGGGAGGGGTGAGCAGTTCTTC
TRBV6-2/TRBV6-3,NA,TRBD1,TRBJ2-1,CASSPRTGGFYNEQFF,TGTGCCAGCAGTCCCCGGACAGGGGGCTTCTACAATGAGCAGTTCTTC
TRBV7-6,NA,TRBD1,TRBJ2-7,CASSPRQGEVQYF,TGTGCCAGCAGCCCAAGACAGGGTGAGGTGCAGTACTTC
TRBV7-2,many,NA,TRBJ2-3,CASSPSAGDTQYF,TGTGCCAGCAGTCCTTCGGCGGGGGATACGCAGTATTTT
TRBV18,NA,TRBD1,TRBJ2-6,CASSPPGTAYNSGANVLTF,TGTGCCAGCTCACCACCGGGGACAGCATATAACTCTGGGGCCAACGTCCTGACTTTC
TRBV6-2/TRBV6-3,many,NA,TRBJ2-2,CASSHGAGELFF,TGTGCCAGCTCACACGGAGCCGGGGAGCTGTTTTTT
TRBV6-5,few,TRBD2,TRBJ2-2,CASSGLAGAQNTGELFF,TGTGCCAGCAGCGGGCTAGCGGGAGCCCAGAACACCGGGGAGCTGTTTTTT
TRBV7-3,NA,NA,TRBJ1-4,CASSLGGQGEEKLFF,TGTGCCAGCAGCTTAGGTGGCCAGGGCGAGGAAAAACTGTTTTTT
TRBV29-1,few,NA,TRBJ1-2,CSVEGAQGYGYTF,TGCAGCGTTGAAGGGGCACAGGGCTATGGCTACACCTTC